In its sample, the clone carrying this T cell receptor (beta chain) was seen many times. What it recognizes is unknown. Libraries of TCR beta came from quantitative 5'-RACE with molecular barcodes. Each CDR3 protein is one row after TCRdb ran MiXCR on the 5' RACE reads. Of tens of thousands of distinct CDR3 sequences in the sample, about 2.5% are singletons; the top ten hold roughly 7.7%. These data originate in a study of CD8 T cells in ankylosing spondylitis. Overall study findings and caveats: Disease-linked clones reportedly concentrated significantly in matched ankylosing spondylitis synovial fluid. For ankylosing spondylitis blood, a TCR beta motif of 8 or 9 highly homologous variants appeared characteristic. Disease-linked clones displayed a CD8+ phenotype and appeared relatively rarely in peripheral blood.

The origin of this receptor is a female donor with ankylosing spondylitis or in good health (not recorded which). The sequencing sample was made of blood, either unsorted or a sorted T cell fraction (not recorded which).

This CDR3 reads CASSVETGATYEQYF. The CDR3 DNA reads TGTGCCAGCAGCGTAGAGACAGGGGCTACCTACGAGCAGTACTTC. V is TRBV9 and J is TRBJ2-7; 8 nucleotides match TRBD1. Germline V CDR1 and CDR2: SGDLS, YYNGEE. After removal of 0 bases from V and 2 bases from J, the junction contained 4 bases not matched to a gene. This CDR3 contains 15 residues. Full variable domain (rest looked up from reference TRBV9 and TRBJ2-7): DSGVTQTPKHLITATGQRVTLRCSPRSGDLSVYWYQQSLDQGLQFLIQYYNGEERAKGNILERFSAQQFPDLHSELNLSSLELGDSALYFCASSVETGATYEQYFGPGTRLTVT.